The clone carrying this T cell receptor (beta chain) was picked up a small number of times. Its cognate antigen is unknown. This sample stems from a study of identical twins. Study results and caveats: Out-of-frame alpha sequences common to twins exhibited an excess of low generation probability.

Unique molecular identifiers were present on the cDNA, which also gained a universal primer site by template switching. From the 5' RACE reads, TCRdb called clonotypes with MiXCR, one entry per CDR3 protein. The table has about 220,000 distinct CDR3 sequences, 7.5% seen once. In addition, the sample was reused for a study of yellow fever vaccine responses in identical twins.

The clonotype comes from a woman between 18 and 29 years old in good health. Sample: memory (CD45RO+) T cells sorted from blood.

The CDR3 here is CASSPGTSNMHEQFF. The CDR3, as DNA: TGTGCCAGCAGCCCCGGGACTAGTAACATGCATGAGCAGTTCTTC. The rearrangement uses TRBV7-3 and TRBJ2-1; the match to TRBD2 covers 8 bases. Germline V lookup: CDR1 SGHTA, CDR2 FQGTGA. J gave up 8 bases and V 5 bases, and 11 bases lay outside the gene matches. CDR3 length: 15 residues. The full variable domain, in which reference TRBV7-3 and TRBJ2-1 provide the parts outside the CDR3, is GAGVSQTPSNKVTEKGKYVELRCDPISGHTALYWYRQSLGQGPEFLIYFQGTGAADDSGLPNDRFFAVRPEGSVSTLKIQRTERGDSAVYLCASSPGTSNMHEQFFGPGTRLTVL.